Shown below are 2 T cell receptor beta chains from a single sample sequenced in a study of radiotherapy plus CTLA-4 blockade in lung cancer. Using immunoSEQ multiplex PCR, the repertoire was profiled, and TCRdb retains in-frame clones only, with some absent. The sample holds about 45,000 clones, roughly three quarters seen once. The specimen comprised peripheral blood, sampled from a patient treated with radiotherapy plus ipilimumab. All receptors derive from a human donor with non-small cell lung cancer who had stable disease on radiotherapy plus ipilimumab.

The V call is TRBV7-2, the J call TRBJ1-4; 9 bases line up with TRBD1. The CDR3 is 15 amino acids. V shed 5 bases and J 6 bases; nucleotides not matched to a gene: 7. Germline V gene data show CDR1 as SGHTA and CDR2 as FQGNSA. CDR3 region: CASSPPGTGYEKLFF. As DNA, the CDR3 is TGTGCCAGCAGCCCCCCCGGGACAGGGTATGAAAAACTGTTTTTT.

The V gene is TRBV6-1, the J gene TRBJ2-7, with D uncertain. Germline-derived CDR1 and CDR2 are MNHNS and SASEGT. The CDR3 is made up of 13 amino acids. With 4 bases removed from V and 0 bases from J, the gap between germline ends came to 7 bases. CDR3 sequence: CASSVEDSYEQYV. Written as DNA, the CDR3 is TGTGCCAGCAGTGTCGAGGACTCCTACGAGCAGTACGTC.